This T cell receptor beta chain was identified in a study of CD8 T cells in Susac syndrome (dated by TCRdb to the late 2010s). In the study overall: Whether CD8+ T cell activation and differentiation in Susac syndrome was antigen driven was tested using repertoire sequencing.

RNA was extracted using the RNeasy kit, and roughly 0.5 to 1 ug of the RNA was reverse transcribed with random hexamers. The immunoSEQ multiplex PCR assay, covering 54 Vbeta and 13 Jbeta segments, was used to amplify TCR beta CDR3 regions. PCR amplification bias was corrected using a synthetic template baseline for primer optimization and computational correction. The authors' pipeline ran thus. Only productive sequences were kept, with reads annotated to V, D and J genes according to IMGT and analyzed in immunoSEQ Analyzer. Clonality was calculated as one minus the Shannon entropy normalized by log2 of the number of productive unique sequences. Public and private clones were assessed among the 100 most prevalent clones of each patient and control. Clones were defined as Susac-specific if absent from the healthy and MS cohorts, from more than 900 published viral clones and from other ImmuneACCESS disease sequences. The raw public reads went through TCRdb reprocessing: fastp at Q25, MiXCR clone calling, in-frame beta chains kept. Every entry covers one CDR3 protein and lists the most common genes and DNA from its rows. TCRdb's processing, not the authors' own work, is the source of the V and J calls. Here the sample has around 200,000 distinct CDR3 sequences; over 90% occur a single time. The ten largest clones represent 0.082% of the sample.

With regard to this clonotype: This receptor's antigen is unknown. Base-call qualities are not available, and no considerably larger clone is one nucleotide away.

The CDR3 spans 16 residues, from the cysteine through the phenylalanine. The sequence is cut down to CDR3 DNA, 48 bases in frame from base 1. The junction carries 23 bases between V and J, which are trimmed by 5 bases and 7 bases respectively. For CDR1 and CDR2, the germline V gene lists SGHAT and FQNNGV. What the study reported, not specific to this receptor: The TCR sequencing and HLA analysis was acknowledged to have included a relatively small number of individuals.

High-throughput TCR beta sequencing profiled peripheral blood CD8+ and CD4+ T cells from healthy donors, Susac syndrome patients and multiple sclerosis patients. Treatment-naive patients with stable or active relapsing-remitting disease fulfilling revised McDonald criteria were used as multiple sclerosis controls. Bulk CD8+ and CD4+ T cells were purified magnetically by negative isolation, whereas CD8+ TEMRA cells were enriched by FACS. Blood was collected in EDTA tubes and processed within 24 hours, with PBMCs isolated through density gradient centrifugation. PBMCs intended for TCR sequencing were frozen in liquid nitrogen and were later thawed in a 37 degrees C water bath. A purity of at least 90% was achieved for sorted or isolated CD4+, CD8+ and CD8+ TEMRA cells.

This sequence was found in a human donor with multiple sclerosis. The chain uses TRBV11-2 and TRBJ1-2; the D gene cannot be named for sure. Material for sequencing was CD4+ T cells from PBMCs. The DNA sequence is TGTGCCAGCAGCCCTAGCGGGAACAGAGGTTTAACTGGCTACACCTTC. Translated, it reads CASSPSGNRGLTGYTF.